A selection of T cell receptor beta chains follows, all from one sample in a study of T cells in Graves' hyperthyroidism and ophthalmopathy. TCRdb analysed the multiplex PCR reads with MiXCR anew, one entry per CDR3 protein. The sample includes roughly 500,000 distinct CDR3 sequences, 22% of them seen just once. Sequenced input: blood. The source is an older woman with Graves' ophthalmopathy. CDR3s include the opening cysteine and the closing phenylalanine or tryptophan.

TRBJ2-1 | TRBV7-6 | CASSPRTRGSDEQFF
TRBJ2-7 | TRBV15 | CATSKNRQGFYEQYF
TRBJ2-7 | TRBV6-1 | CASSIGLYSYEQYF
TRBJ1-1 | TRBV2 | CASRRTGRGTEAFF
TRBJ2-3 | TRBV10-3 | CAISLQGAQDTQYF
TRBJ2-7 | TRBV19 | CASSIAVSREQYF
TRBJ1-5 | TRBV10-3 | CAISESLGQPQHF
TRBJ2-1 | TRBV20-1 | CSAVRLAGGYEQFF
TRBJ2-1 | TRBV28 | CASSSSGQGADGEQFF
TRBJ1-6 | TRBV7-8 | CASSLDTGGNSPLHF
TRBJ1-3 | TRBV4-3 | CASSPRLYSGNTIYF
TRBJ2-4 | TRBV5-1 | CASTLGAGAKHIQYF
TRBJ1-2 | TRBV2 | CASSLQGRDYGYTF